These 14 T cell receptor beta chains originate from one sample sequenced in a study of vaccination and CD4 T cells after COVID-19. Sequencing of DNA taken from cultured CD4+ T cells relied on the Oncomine TCR Beta short-read assay. TCRdb reprocessed the PCR reads via MiXCR and lists one record per CDR3 protein. The repertoire has more than 15,000 distinct CDR3 sequences, around a third of them found once; the top ten carry 15%. Treatment specified: approximately nine-day PBMC culture with coronavirus spike peptide pools or control peptides (ViraFEST assay). No antigen has been assigned to these receptors. The sequenced sample was cultured CD4+ T cells from blood. The receptors were gathered from a human donor with COVID-19.

V usage is TRBV25-1 and J usage is TRBJ2-7; 10 bases are shared with TRBD2. The V gene's germline CDR1 is MGHDK and CDR2 SYGVNS. This CDR3 is 15 amino acids long. Trimming cost V 4 bases and J 3 bases; bases outside gene matches: 6. CDR3 nucleotides: TGTGCCAGCAGTGCCCGGACTAGCGGTTACTACGAGCAGTACTTC. Protein sequence: CASSARTSGYYEQYF.

The chain couples TRBV4-3 to TRBJ1-2, with TRBD1 matching 9 bases. CDR1 is LGHNA, CDR2 YSLEER, per germline. V lost 2 bases and J lost 3; bases outside the gene matches: 4. The CDR3 extends over 15 amino acids. CDR3 coding DNA: TGCGCCAGCAGCCAATTACAGGGGGCACACTATGGCTACACCTTC. Protein sequence: CASSQLQGAHYGYTF.

The chain couples TRBV5-4 to TRBJ2-3, with 14 bases lining up with TRBD2. The CDR3 is 16 amino acids. Germline assignment: CDR1 SGHNT and CDR2 YYREEE (reference sequence). V gave up 1 base and J gave up 7 bases; unmatched junction bases: 5. The CDR3 DNA reads as TGTGCCAGCAGCTTGTTGACTAGCGGGGGGGCAAATACGCAGTATTTT. Translated: CASSLLTSGGANTQYF.

The rearrangement uses TRBV28 and TRBJ2-7, with 7 bases aligning to TRBD2. The germline V gene has CDR1 MDHEN and CDR2 SYDVKM. The CDR3 runs 17 residues. The ends lost 1 base at V and 3 bases at J; junction bases unmatched: 12. The DNA for the CDR3 is TGTGCCAGCAGTTTATTCCGGGGGAGGGGCCCCAACTACGAGCAGTACTTC. Translation: CASSLFRGRGPNYEQYF.

CDR3 in amino acids: CASSQESGDYGYTF. In DNA form, the CDR3 reads TGCGCCAGCAGCCAAGAGTCCGGCGACTATGGCTACACCTTC. V gene TRBV4-1 combines with J gene TRBJ1-2; no clear D. The CDR3 totals 14 residues. V was pared by 0 bases and J by 3 bases, with 8 bases between. Germline CDR1 MGHRA, CDR2 YSYEKL.

There are a few counts of this clonotype. V usage is TRBV6-1 and J usage is TRBJ1-3; 10 nucleotides align to TRBD1. This CDR3 region has 17 residues. V gave up 5 bases and J gave up 0 bases; unmatched junction bases: 7. Germline CDR1 MNHNS, CDR2 SASEGT. CDR3 residues: CASSTKTGGSSGNTIYF. Here the CDR3 DNA reads TGTGCCAGCAGTACTAAGACAGGGGGCAGCTCTGGAAACACCATATATTTT.

This clonotype was seen a few times. The chain carries TRBV20-1 and TRBJ1-1; 7 positions agree with TRBD1. V was clipped by 3 bases and J by 6 bases; unmatched bases: 13. This CDR3 contains 15 residues. CDR1 and CDR2 from the germline V gene are DFQATT and SNEGSKA (reference sequence). Here the CDR3 DNA reads TGCAGTGCTAGGGAACCGGGACAGATTATCGCTGAAGCTTTCTTT. This encodes CSAREPGQIIAEAFF.

The chain couples TRBV15 to TRBJ2-3; TRBD1 matches at 9 bases. The J segment lost 5 bases and the V segment lost 0 bases, leaving 9 bases of the junction unmatched. Per the germline V gene, CDR1 is LNHNV and CDR2 is YYDKDF (reference sequence). The CDR3 has 17 amino acids. Here the CDR3 DNA reads TGTGCCACCAGCAGAGAGATCACAGGGGGCGCGGAAGATACGCAGTATTTT. This sequence encodes CATSREITGGAEDTQYF.

This clonotype was seen only a few times. The genes are TRBV25-1 and TRBJ2-3; no definite D call. Trimming left V 4 bases short and J 6 bases short, with 8 bases between. The CDR3 is 12 residues long. Germline values: CDR1 MGHDK, CDR2 SYGVNS. The CDR3 nucleotides read TGTGCCAGCAGTGGGTCTTGGGATACGCAGTATTTT. Its protein product is CASSGSWDTQYF.

This clonotype has just one count. This chain connects TRBV6-2 or TRBV6-3 to TRBJ1-4; D unclear. Looked up from germline, CDR1 is MNHEY and CDR2 is SVGEGT. The CDR3 loop spans 14 amino acids. V lost 0 bases to trimming and J lost 4 bases, with 6 bases between them. CDR3 in DNA: TGTGCCAGCAGTTACTCGCGGTATAATGAAAAACTGTTTTTT. Amino acids: CASSYSRYNEKLFF.

The chain employs TRBV28 and TRBJ1-2; 9 bases line up with TRBD1. V trimming: 7 bases; J trimming: 2 bases; junction bases outside the gene matches: 8. CDR3 size: 15 residues. Germline CDR1 reads MDHEN; CDR2 reads SYDVKM. CDR3 loop: CASTGGQGINYGYTF. DNA of the CDR3: TGTGCCAGCACCGGGGGACAGGGAATCAACTATGGCTACACCTTC.

The CDR3 coding sequence is TGTGCCAGCAGTTCCGGGACAGGGTTTCAGCCCCAGCATTTT. Protein: CASSSGTGFQPQHF. The chain joins TRBV7-9 to TRBJ1-5; 9 nucleotides agree with TRBD1. The CDR3 is made up of 14 amino acids. J lost 6 bases, V lost 6 bases, and 6 bases had no gene match. The germline CDR1 and CDR2 sequences are SEHNR and FQNEAQ (reference sequence).

This clonotype has just a few counts. A read error may account for a junction end that differs from germline. This chain uses TRBV7-8 with TRBJ2-1, with TRBD1 identical over 10 bases. The germline gives CDR1 SGHVS, CDR2 FQNEAQ. This CDR3 contains 15 residues. CDR3 coding DNA: TGTGCCAGCAGCCCTGACCATTACCGACAGGGGGCTGCGCTCTTC. Translated, it gives CASSPDHYRQGAALF.

This clonotype was observed a handful of times. The rearrangement joins TRBV24-1 to TRBJ2-7, with 9 positions matching TRBD1. V lost 9 bases and J lost 4; bases outside the gene matches: 6. The germline gives CDR1 KGHDR, CDR2 SFDVKD. The CDR3 totals 13 residues. CDR3 nucleotide sequence: TGTGCCACCGCGGGACAGGGAGGGTACGAGCAGTACTTC. Residues: CATAGQGGYEQYF.